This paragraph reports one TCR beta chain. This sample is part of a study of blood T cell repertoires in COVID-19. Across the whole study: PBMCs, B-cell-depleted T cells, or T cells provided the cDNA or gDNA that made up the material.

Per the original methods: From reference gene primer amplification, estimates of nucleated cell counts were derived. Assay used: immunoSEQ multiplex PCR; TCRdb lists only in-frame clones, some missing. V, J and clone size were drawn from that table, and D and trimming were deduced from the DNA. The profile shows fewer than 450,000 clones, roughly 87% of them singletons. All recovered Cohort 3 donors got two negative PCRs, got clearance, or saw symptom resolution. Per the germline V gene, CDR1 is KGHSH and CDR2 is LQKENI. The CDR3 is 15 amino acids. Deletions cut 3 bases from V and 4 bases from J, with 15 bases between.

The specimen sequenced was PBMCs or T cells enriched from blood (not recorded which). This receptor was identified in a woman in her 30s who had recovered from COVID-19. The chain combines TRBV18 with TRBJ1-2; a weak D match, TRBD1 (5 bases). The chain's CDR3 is CASSPQGGDSYGYTF. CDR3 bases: TGTGCCAGCTCACCCCAGGGAGGGGATAGCTATGGCTACACCTTC.